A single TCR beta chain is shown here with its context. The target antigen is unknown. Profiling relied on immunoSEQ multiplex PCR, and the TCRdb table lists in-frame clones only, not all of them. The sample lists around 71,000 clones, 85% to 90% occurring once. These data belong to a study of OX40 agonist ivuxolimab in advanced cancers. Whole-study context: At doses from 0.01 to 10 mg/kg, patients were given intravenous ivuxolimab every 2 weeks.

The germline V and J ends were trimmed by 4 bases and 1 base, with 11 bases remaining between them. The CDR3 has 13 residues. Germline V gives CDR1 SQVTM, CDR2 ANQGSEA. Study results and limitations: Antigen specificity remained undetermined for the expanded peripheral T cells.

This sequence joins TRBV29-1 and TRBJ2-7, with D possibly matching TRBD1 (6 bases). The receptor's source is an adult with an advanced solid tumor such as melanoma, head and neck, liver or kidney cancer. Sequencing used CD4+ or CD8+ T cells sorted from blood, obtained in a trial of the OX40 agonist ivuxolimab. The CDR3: CSVADSTSYEQYF. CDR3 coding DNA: TGCAGCGTTGCGGACAGTACTTCCTACGAGCAGTACTTC.